Shown below are 15 T cell receptor beta chains from a single sample sequenced in a study of response to subunit inactivated influenza vaccine. One entry per CDR3 protein results from TCRdb running MiXCR on the RT-PCR reads. The sample has about 700,000 distinct CDR3 sequences; approximately 13% are singletons. Sample: PBMCs from blood, taken less than 15 days before vaccination. The receptors shown here come from a man in his fifties who received an inactivated influenza vaccine.

This clonotype was detected only a few times. The chain recombines TRBV9 with TRBJ2-2, with unresolved D. The ends were cut back, 0 bases at V and 6 bases at J, with 9 bases in the middle. CDR3 length: 14 residues. CDR1 SGDLS and CDR2 YYNGEE come from the germline V gene. The CDR3 loop reads CASSVGGVAGELFF. The CDR3 bases are TGTGCCAGCAGCGTAGGAGGTGTGGCCGGGGAGCTGTTTTTT.

J is TRBJ2-2 and V is TRBV7-2; no reliable D call. V was shortened by 2 bases and J by 4 bases, with 8 bases between the two germline ends. The CDR3 consists of 14 residues. Germline V gene sequence: CDR1 SGHTA, CDR2 FQGNSA. The DNA for the CDR3 is TGTGCCAGCAGCTTAAATTGGAGCACCGGGGAGCTGTTTTTT. Encoded protein: CASSLNWSTGELFF.

The gene calls are TRBV7-8 and TRBJ2-3; TRBD2 aligns across 13 bases. The CDR3 is 16 amino acids. Germline CDR1 is SGHVS and CDR2 is FQNEAQ. The V and J ends lost 5 bases and 6 bases, in that order; junction bases with no gene match: 8. The CDR3 DNA sequence: TGTGCCAGCAGCGTGACTAGCGGGGGGAACAGCGATACGCAGTATTTT. It is translated as CASSVTSGGNSDTQYF. Using reference TRBV7-8 and TRBJ2-3 for the parts outside the CDR3, the full variable domain is GAGVSQSPRYKVAKRGQDVALRCDPISGHVSLFWYQQALGQGPEFLTYFQNEAQLDKSGLPSDRFFAERPEGSVSTLKIQRTQQEDSAVYLCASSVTSGGNSDTQYFGPGTRLTVL.

This clonotype was found a few times. The rearrangement uses TRBV5-1 and TRBJ1-4; D not resolved. This CDR3 is 12 amino acids long. CDR1 SGHRS and CDR2 YFSETQ come from the germline V gene. Trimming cost V 0 bases and J 7 bases, with 4 bases left between them. Here the CDR3 DNA reads TGCGCCAGCAGCTTGGACCGTGAAAAACTGTTTTTT. This translates into CASSLDREKLFF. Full variable domain (outside the CDR3, taken from reference TRBV5-1 and TRBJ1-4): KAGVTQTPRYLIKTRGQQVTLSCSPISGHRSVSWYQQTPGQGLQFLFEYFSETQRNKGNFPGRFSGRQFSNSRSEMNVSTLELGDSALYLCASSLDREKLFFGSGTQLSVL.

This chain uses TRBV5-1 with TRBJ2-1; 7 bases are shared with TRBD2. V shed 4 bases and J 6 bases; nucleotides not matched to a gene: 7. This CDR3 is 14 amino acids long. Germline CDR1 is SGHRS and CDR2 is YFSETQ. The CDR3 DNA reads as TGCGCCAGCAGCGGAGGACTAGTAACCAATGAGCAGTTCTTC. This codes for CASSGGLVTNEQFF.

This clonotype was seen at least ten times. The chain links TRBV6-2 or TRBV6-3 to TRBJ1-1, with TRBD1 matching over 8 bases. This CDR3 spans 14 amino acids. The germline V gene has CDR1 MNHEY and CDR2 SVGEGT. Trimming took 6 bases from V and 10 from J; bases not matched to a gene: 13. CDR3 region: CASSRTGQDMGAFF. CDR3 nucleotide sequence: TGTGCCAGCAGCCGAACGGGACAGGATATGGGAGCTTTCTTT.

This chain uses TRBV5-1 with TRBJ2-7; the match to TRBD2 covers 10 bases. CDR1 is SGHRS, CDR2 YFSETQ, per germline. This CDR3 region has 15 residues. The V segment lost 4 bases and the J segment 7 bases; nucleotides outside the gene matches: 11. The CDR3 DNA reads TGCGCCAGCAGCGGGAGCGGGAGGGCGTCAGGGGAGCAGTACTTC. It is translated as CASSGSGRASGEQYF.

The chain combines TRBV29-1 with TRBJ2-1; TRBD2 might be the D (6 bases). This CDR3 spans 14 amino acids. CDR1 and CDR2 from the germline V gene are SQVTM and ANQGSEA. The V gene lost 6 bases and the J gene lost 5 bases, with 17 bases spanning the gap. The CDR3, as DNA: TGCAGCGTCCACCGGGACTTGGGAGACAATGAGCAGTTCTTC. Translating it yields CSVHRDLGDNEQFF.

The chain carries TRBV4-2 and TRBJ1-1; TRBD1 aligns across 9 bases. Trimming at V came to 0 bases and at J to 8 bases, leaving 4 bases not matched to a gene. Germline lookup yields CDR1 LGHNA and CDR2 YNFKEQ. This CDR3 has 14 residues. Written as DNA, the CDR3 is TGTGCCAGCAGCCAAGATGAAGGGACAGGGGAAGCTTTCTTT. Amino acid sequence: CASSQDEGTGEAFF.

The chain carries TRBV29-1 and TRBJ2-7; TRBD2 aligns across 11 bases. The CDR3 contains 13 residues. Germline V CDR1 and CDR2: SQVTM, ANQGSEA. V dropped 7 bases and J dropped 4; count of bases not matched to a gene: 6. The chain's CDR3 is CSATTSGTYEQYF. The CDR3 DNA is TGCAGCGCAACGACTAGCGGGACATACGAGCAGTACTTC.

This clonotype was observed many times. This chain uses TRBV9 with TRBJ2-1; 10 nucleotides match TRBD2. The CDR3 is 15 residues long. V shed 0 bases and J 4 bases; nucleotides not matched to a gene: 1. Looked up from germline, CDR1 is SGDLS and CDR2 is YYNGEE. In nucleotides, the CDR3 is TGTGCCAGCAGCGTAGGGACTAGCGGTTACAATGAGCAGTTCTTC. It is translated as CASSVGTSGYNEQFF.

This clonotype was found a few times. CDR3 residues: CSGYAGANYGYTF. DNA for the CDR3: TGCAGTGGTTATGCGGGGGCCAACTATGGCTACACCTTC. The chain combines TRBV20-1 with TRBJ1-2; tentatively, D is TRBD1 (6 bases). The V gene lost 7 bases and the J gene lost 2 bases, with 14 bases spanning the gap. The CDR3 length is 13 residues. Germline-derived CDR1 and CDR2 are DFQATT and SNEGSKA (reference sequence).

V and J are TRBV6-1 and TRBJ2-3; D not resolved. This CDR3 contains 13 residues. V lost 5 bases, J lost 3 bases, and 9 bases lay in between. The V gene's germline CDR1 is MNHNS and CDR2 SASEGT. The CDR3 sequence is CASSTYPTDTQYF. The CDR3 DNA sequence: TGTGCCAGCAGTACCTACCCTACAGATACGCAGTATTTT.

The chain has TRBV14 and TRBJ2-4, with TRBD2 matching over 13 bases. Germline V gene sequence: CDR1 SGHDN, CDR2 FVKESK. The CDR3 totals 17 residues. The V gene end was trimmed by 5 bases and the J gene end by 12 bases; junction bases not matched to a gene: 16. DNA for the CDR3: TGTGCCAGCAGCGAGACCGGGACTAGCGGGAAAAGATCCAGTCAGTACTTC. Its protein is CASSETGTSGKRSSQYF.

This clonotype was seen only a few times. The rearrangement links TRBV6-2 or TRBV6-3 to TRBJ2-5; TRBD2 matches at 10 bases. Per the germline V gene, CDR1 is MNHEY and CDR2 is SVGEGT. The CDR3 sequence is 16 residues long. Losses at the gene ends were 5 bases for V and 0 bases for J; bases not matched to a gene: 6. CDR3 nucleotides: TGTGCCAGCAGTCGTACTAGCGGGGCCTACCAAGAGACCCAGTACTTC. Its translation is CASSRTSGAYQETQYF.